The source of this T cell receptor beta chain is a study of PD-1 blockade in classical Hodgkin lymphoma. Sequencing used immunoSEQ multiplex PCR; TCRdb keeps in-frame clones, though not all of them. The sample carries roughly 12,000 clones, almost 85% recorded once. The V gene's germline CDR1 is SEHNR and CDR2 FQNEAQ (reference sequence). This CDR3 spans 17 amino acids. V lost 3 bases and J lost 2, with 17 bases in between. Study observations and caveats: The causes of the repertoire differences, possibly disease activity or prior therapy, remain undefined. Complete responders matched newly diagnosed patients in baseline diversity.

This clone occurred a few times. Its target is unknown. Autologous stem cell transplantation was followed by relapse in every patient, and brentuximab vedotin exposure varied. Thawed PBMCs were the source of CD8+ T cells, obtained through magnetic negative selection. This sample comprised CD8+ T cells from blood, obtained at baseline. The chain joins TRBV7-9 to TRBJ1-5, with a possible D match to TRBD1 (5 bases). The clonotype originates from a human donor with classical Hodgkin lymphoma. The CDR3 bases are TGTGCCAGCAGCTTCGACAGTGGGGCTTTCGGCAATCAGCCCCAGCATTTT. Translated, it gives CASSFDSGAFGNQPQHF.